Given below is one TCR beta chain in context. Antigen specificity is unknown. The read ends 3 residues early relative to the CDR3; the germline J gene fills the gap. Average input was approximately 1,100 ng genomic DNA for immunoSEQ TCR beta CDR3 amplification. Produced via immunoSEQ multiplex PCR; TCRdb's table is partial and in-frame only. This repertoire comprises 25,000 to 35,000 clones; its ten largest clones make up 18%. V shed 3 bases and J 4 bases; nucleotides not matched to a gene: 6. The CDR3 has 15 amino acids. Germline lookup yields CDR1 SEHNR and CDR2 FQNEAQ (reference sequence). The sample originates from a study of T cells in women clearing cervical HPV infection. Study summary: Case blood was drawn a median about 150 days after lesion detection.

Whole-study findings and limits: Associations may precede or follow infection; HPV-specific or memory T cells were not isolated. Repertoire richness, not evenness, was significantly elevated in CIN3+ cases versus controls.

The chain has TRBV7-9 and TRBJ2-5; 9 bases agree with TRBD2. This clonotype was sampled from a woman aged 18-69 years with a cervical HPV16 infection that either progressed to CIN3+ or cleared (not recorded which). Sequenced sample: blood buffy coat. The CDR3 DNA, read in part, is TGTGCCAGCAGCTTGGCCACTAGCGGGCGAGAGACC. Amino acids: CASSLATSGRET. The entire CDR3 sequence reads CASSLATSGRETQYF.